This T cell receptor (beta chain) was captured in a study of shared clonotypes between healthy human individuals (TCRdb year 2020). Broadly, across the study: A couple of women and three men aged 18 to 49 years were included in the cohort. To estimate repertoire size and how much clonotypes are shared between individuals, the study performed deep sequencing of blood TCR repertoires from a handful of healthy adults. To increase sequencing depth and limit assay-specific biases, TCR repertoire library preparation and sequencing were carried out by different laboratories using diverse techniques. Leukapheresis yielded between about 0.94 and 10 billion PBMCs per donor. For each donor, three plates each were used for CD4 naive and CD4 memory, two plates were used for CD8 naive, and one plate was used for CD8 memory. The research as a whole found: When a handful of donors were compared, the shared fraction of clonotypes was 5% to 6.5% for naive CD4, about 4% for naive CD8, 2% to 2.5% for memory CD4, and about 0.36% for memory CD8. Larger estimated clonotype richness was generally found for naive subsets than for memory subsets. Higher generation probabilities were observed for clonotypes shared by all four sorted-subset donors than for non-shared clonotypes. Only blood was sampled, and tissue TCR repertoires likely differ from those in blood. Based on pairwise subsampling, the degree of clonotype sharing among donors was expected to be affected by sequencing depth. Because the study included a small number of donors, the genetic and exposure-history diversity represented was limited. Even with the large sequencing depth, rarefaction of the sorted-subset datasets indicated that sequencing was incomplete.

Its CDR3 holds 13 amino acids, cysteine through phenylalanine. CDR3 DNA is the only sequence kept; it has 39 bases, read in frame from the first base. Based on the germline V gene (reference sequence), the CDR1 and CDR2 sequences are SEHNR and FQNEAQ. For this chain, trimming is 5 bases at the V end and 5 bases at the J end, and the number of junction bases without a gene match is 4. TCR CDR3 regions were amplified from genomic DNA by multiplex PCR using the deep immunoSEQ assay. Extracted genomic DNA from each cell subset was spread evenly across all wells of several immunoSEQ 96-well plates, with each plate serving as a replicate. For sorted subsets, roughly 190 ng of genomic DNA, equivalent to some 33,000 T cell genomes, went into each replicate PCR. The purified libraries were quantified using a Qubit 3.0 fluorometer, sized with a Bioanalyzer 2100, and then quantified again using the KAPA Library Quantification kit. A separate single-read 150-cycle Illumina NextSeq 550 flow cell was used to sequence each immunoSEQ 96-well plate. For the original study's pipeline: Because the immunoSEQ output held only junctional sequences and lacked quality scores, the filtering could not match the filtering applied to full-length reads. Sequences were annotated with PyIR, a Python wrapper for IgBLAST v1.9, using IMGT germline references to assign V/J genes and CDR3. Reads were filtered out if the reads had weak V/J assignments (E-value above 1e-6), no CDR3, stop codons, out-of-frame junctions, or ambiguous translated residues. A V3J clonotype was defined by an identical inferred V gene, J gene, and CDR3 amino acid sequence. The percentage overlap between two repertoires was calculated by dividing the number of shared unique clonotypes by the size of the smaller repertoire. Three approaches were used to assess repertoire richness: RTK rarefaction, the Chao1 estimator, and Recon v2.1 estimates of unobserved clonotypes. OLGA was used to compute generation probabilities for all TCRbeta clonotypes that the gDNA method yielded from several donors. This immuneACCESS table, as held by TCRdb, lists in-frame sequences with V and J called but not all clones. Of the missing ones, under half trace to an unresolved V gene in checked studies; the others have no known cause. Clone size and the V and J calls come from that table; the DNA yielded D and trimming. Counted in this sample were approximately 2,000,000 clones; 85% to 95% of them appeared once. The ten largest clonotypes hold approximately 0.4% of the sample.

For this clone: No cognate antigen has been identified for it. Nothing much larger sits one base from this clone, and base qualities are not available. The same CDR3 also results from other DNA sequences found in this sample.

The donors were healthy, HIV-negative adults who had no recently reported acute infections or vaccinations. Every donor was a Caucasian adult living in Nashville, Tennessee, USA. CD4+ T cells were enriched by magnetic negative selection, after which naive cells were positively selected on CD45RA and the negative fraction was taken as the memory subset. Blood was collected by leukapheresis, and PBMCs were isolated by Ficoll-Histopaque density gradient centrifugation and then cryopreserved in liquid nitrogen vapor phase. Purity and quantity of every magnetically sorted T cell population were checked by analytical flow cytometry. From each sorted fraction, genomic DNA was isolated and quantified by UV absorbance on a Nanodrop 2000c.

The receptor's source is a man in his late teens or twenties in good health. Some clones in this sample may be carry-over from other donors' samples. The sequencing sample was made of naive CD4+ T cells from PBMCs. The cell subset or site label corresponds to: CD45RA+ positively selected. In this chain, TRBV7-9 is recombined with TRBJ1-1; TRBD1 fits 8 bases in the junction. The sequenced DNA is TGTGCCAGCAGCCCACAGGGGGGAACTGAAGCTTTCTTT. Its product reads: CASSPQGGTEAFF.